This T cell receptor beta chain was found in a study of shared clonotypes between healthy human individuals. V lost 2 bases, J lost 6 bases, and 17 bases lay in between. The germline CDR1 and CDR2 sequences are SGHTA and FQGNSA. The CDR3 covers 15 residues. Naive CD8 cells comprised CD45RO-negative, CCR7-positively selected cells, excluding terminally differentiated effector memory CD45RA+ cells. The method was immunoSEQ multiplex PCR; TCRdb's version includes in-frame clones alone and lacks a portion of them. The sample lists about 2 million clones, approximately 94% seen once, with 1% to 1.3% in the top ten.

The origin of this receptor is a man aged 18-30 years in good health. Sequencing was done on a sample of naive CD8+ T cells sorted from blood. The chain carries TRBV7-2 and TRBJ2-7, with TRBD2 as a possible D gene (6 bases). In DNA, the CDR3 is TGTGCCAGCAGCTTATCGGCGCGGACTAAGCTCGAGCAGTACTTC. Encoded protein: CASSLSARTKLEQYF.